Below, 27 T cell receptor beta chains from the same sample are listed, as sequenced in a study of T cell responses to AZD1222 COVID-19 vaccine. Assay: immunoSEQ multiplex PCR; the TCRdb copy retains only in-frame clones and omits some. The table records 100,000 or so clones, over 75% of them present only once. The material sequenced was peripheral blood, taken on day 0 of AZD1222 vaccination. The receptors were gathered from an adult in good health.

The chain employs TRBV10-2 and TRBJ2-1; unclear D gene. The CDR3 has 12 amino acids. The V and J ends lost 10 bases and 0 bases respectively, with 7 bases between them. From germline, CDR1 is WSHSY and CDR2 SAAADI. The CDR3 DNA reads TGCGCCACAGGTTCCTCCTACAATGAGCAGTTCTTC. It yields the protein CATGSSYNEQFF.

The chain has TRBV12-3 or TRBV12-4 and TRBJ1-1; the D is unclear. The CDR3 consists of 13 residues. With 5 bases removed from V and 1 base from J, the gap between germline ends came to 8 bases. The CDR3 sequence: CASSDIPNTEAFF. CDR3 bases: TGTGCCAGCAGTGACATCCCGAACACTGAAGCTTTCTTT.

The chain joins TRBV7-2 to TRBJ2-5, with 11 bases fitting TRBD1. The CDR3 length is 16 residues. The germline V gene encodes CDR1 SGHTA and CDR2 FQGNSA. V shed 4 bases and J 4 bases; nucleotides not matched to a gene: 8. This CDR3 is CASSSHGQGAGETQYF. For the CDR3, the DNA is TGTGCCAGCAGCTCACACGGACAGGGGGCGGGAGAGACCCAGTACTTC.

This clone was detected a few times. The V and J genes are TRBV11-2 and TRBJ1-1, with D unresolved. Germline V gene data show CDR1 as SGHAT and CDR2 as FQNNGV. This CDR3 has 14 residues. V lost 2 bases to trimming and J lost 0 bases, with 7 bases between them. The CDR3 nucleotides are TGTGCCAGCAGCTTAAATTTATTGAACACTGAAGCTTTCTTT. Protein sequence: CASSLNLLNTEAFF.

This sequence joins TRBV4-1 and TRBJ1-4; D gene ambiguous. The germline V and J ends were trimmed by 4 bases and 7 bases, with 13 bases remaining between them. There are 14 residues in the CDR3. The germline V gene has CDR1 MGHRA and CDR2 YSYEKL. CDR3 in DNA: TGCGCCAGCAGCCCGACCTCCCTTAGTGAAAAACTGTTTTTT. Translation gives CASSPTSLSEKLFF.

The chain carries TRBV27 and TRBJ2-3; D uncertain. V lost 6 bases and J lost 2, with 6 bases in between. The CDR3 is made up of 12 amino acids. Germline V gene lookup returns CDR1 MNHEY and CDR2 SMNVEV (reference sequence). CDR3 loop: CASRINTDTQYF. The DNA for the CDR3 is TGTGCCAGCAGAATAAACACAGATACGCAGTATTTT.

The V and J genes are TRBV7-9 and TRBJ1-4; TRBD1 might be the D (6 bases). Germline CDR1 reads SEHNR; CDR2 reads FQNEAQ (reference sequence). Between the trimmed V and J ends, which lost 5 bases and 4 bases, there was a span of 23 bases. The CDR3 length is 18 residues. CDR3: CASSTQGLRDGDNEKLFF. The CDR3 bases are TGTGCCAGCAGCACCCAGGGGTTACGGGACGGCGATAATGAAAAACTGTTTTTT. The full variable domain, rest sourced from reference TRBV7-9 and TRBJ1-4, is DTGVSQNPRHKITKRGQNVTFRCDPISEHNRLYWYRQTLGQGPEFLTYFQNEAQLEKSRLLSDRFSAERPKGSFSTLEIQRTEQGDSAMYLCASSTQGLRDGDNEKLFFGSGTQLSVL.

The V and J genes are TRBV18 and TRBJ2-7; D possibly corresponds to TRBD2 (6 bases). The CDR3 runs 15 residues. Germline lookup yields CDR1 KGHSH and CDR2 LQKENI. The V and J ends lost 3 bases and 0 bases respectively, with 12 bases between them. The CDR3 region has the DNA TGTGCCAGCTCACCGCCGGGACTGGGCTCCTACGAGCAGTACTTC. Translating it yields CASSPPGLGSYEQYF.

This clone was seen a few times. The J gene is TRBJ2-2, the V gene TRBV2, with 7 bases aligning to TRBD1. This CDR3 region has 11 residues. V gave up 10 bases and J gave up 6 bases; unmatched junction bases: 2. Germline V gene lookup returns CDR1 SNHLY and CDR2 FYNNEI. CDR3 sequence (DNA): TGTGCCACTACAGGGGCCGGGGAGCTGTTTTTT. Translating gives CATTGAGELFF.

This clone was detected only a few times. The chain has TRBV10-2 and TRBJ2-1, with D hard to call. Trimming pared 5 bases from V and 8 bases from J, leaving 16 bases between. The CDR3 runs 14 residues. Germline CDR1 WSHSY, CDR2 SAAADI. CDR3 protein: CASSPASPWDEQFF. DNA of the CDR3: TGCGCCAGCAGTCCGGCATCACCCTGGGATGAGCAGTTCTTC.

The CDR3 reads CASSLDGGSGYEQYF. The DNA of the CDR3 is TGCGCCAGCAGCTTGGACGGTGGATCGGGCTACGAGCAGTACTTC. This chain links TRBV5-1 with TRBJ2-7, with D hard to call. V was shortened by 0 bases and J by 3 bases, with 13 bases between the two germline ends. CDR1 is SGHRS and CDR2 is YFSETQ in the germline V gene. The CDR3 has 15 amino acids.

This chain connects TRBV2 to TRBJ2-3, with D hard to call. The CDR3 runs 14 residues. The V end lost 1 base, the J end lost 11 bases, and 16 bases lay between the germline ends. The germline gives CDR1 SNHLY, CDR2 FYNNEI. This CDR3 reads CASSEVLRSKGQYF. Written as DNA, the CDR3 is TGTGCCAGCAGTGAAGTTCTGAGGTCCAAGGGGCAGTATTTT.

The rearrangement links TRBV5-1 to TRBJ2-2; D is unresolved. V shed 2 bases and J shed 4 bases, with 15 bases lying between them. This CDR3 region has 16 residues. CDR1 is SGHRS and CDR2 is YFSETQ in the germline V gene. CDR3 coding DNA: TGCGCCAGCAGCTTCCTCCCAGTACAAACCACCGGGGAGCTGTTTTTT. It yields the protein CASSFLPVQTTGELFF. The complete variable domain, with remaining parts taken from reference TRBV5-1 and TRBJ2-2, reads KAGVTQTPRYLIKTRGQQVTLSCSPISGHRSVSWYQQTPGQGLQFLFEYFSETQRNKGNFPGRFSGRQFSNSRSEMNVSTLELGDSALYLCASSFLPVQTTGELFFGEGSRLTVL.

The rearrangement joins TRBV6-5 to TRBJ2-1; 8 bases fit TRBD2. Germline assignment: CDR1 MNHEY and CDR2 SVGAGI. This CDR3 has 12 residues. Germline trimming cut 3 bases from V and 15 bases from J; bases unmatched to any gene: 7. CDR3 region: CASSYIGTRLFF. The CDR3 DNA sequence: TGTGCCAGCAGTTATATTGGGACTAGGTTGTTCTTC.

V is TRBV2 and J is TRBJ1-1; 11 bases match TRBD1. This CDR3 has 13 amino acids. V was clipped by 7 bases and J by 5 bases; unmatched bases: 3. Germline loops: CDR1 SNHLY, CDR2 FYNNEI. CDR3 coding DNA: TGTGCCAGCACTAGGGACAGGGGGACTGAAGCTTTCTTT. Its translation is CASTRDRGTEAFF.

This clone has a single count. The chain uses TRBV3-1 (or the pseudogene TRBV3-2) and TRBJ2-1; maybe TRBD1 (7 bases). The CDR3 extends over 13 amino acids. The V gene's germline CDR1 is LGHDT and CDR2 YNNKEL (reference sequence). Between the trimmed V and J ends, which lost 4 bases and 9 bases, there was a span of 13 bases. The CDR3, as DNA: TGTGCCAGCAGCCTCGGGACAGCGGGTGAGCAGTTCTTC. This encodes CASSLGTAGEQFF.

This clone turned up a few times. The rearrangement uses TRBV28 and TRBJ2-2, with 7 bases lining up with TRBD1. Germline CDR1 MDHEN, CDR2 SYDVKM. This CDR3 comprises 15 residues. Trimming removed 3 bases from V and 2 bases from J; junction bases left unmatched: 3. The CDR3 sequence: CASSLGDSNTGELFF. CDR3 bases: TGTGCCAGCAGTTTGGGGGACAGTAACACCGGGGAGCTGTTTTTT.

The rearrangement uses TRBV28 and TRBJ2-5; 8 bases agree with TRBD1. The CDR3 is made up of 13 amino acids. The ends lost 4 bases at V and 5 bases at J; junction bases unmatched: 3. Germline lookup yields CDR1 MDHEN and CDR2 SYDVKM. In DNA, the CDR3 is TGTGCCAGCAGTTGGACAGGGCTGGAGACCCAGTACTTC. It translates to CASSWTGLETQYF.

The chain employs TRBV7-3 and TRBJ2-1; D remains unclear. The CDR3 is made up of 16 amino acids. V shed 4 bases and J shed 3 bases, with 16 bases lying between them. Germline V lookup: CDR1 SGHTA, CDR2 FQGTGA. As DNA, the CDR3 is TGTGCCAGCAGCTCCCTCCGGAGCCACGGCTACAATGAGCAGTTCTTC. It codes for CASSSLRSHGYNEQFF.

The chain recombines TRBV7-6 with TRBJ2-3; 9 bases are shared with TRBD2. The CDR3 runs to 16 residues. Germline V lookup: CDR1 SGHVS, CDR2 FNYEAQ. V was clipped by 5 bases and J by 2 bases; unmatched bases: 8. The CDR3 reads CASSASSGGDTDTQYF. The CDR3 nucleotides read TGTGCCAGCAGCGCGAGTAGCGGGGGAGACACAGATACGCAGTATTTT.

This clone occurred a few times. The chain recombines TRBV5-1 with TRBJ1-4, with D unresolved. Germline CDR1 is SGHRS and CDR2 is YFSETQ. Trimming removed 6 bases at V and 0 bases at J, with 12 bases between. The CDR3 loop spans 15 amino acids. The DNA of the CDR3 is TGCGCCAGCACCCCCTTGGGGTCAACTAATGAAAAACTGTTTTTT. Translated: CASTPLGSTNEKLFF. Filled out from reference TRBV5-1 and TRBJ1-4, the complete variable domain reads KAGVTQTPRYLIKTRGQQVTLSCSPISGHRSVSWYQQTPGQGLQFLFEYFSETQRNKGNFPGRFSGRQFSNSRSEMNVSTLELGDSALYLCASTPLGSTNEKLFFGSGTQLSVL.

The CDR3 bases are TGTGCCAGCAGCGCCGGACGATGGACTTCCACAGATACGCAGTATTTT. As protein: CASSAGRWTSTDTQYF. This sequence joins TRBV9 and TRBJ2-3, with a possible D match to TRBD2 (5 bases). The V end lost 3 bases, the J end lost 2 bases, and 16 bases lay between the germline ends. The length of the CDR3 is 16 residues. Germline lookup yields CDR1 SGDLS and CDR2 YYNGEE. Variable domain in full (rest from reference TRBV9 and TRBJ2-3): DSGVTQTPKHLITATGQRVTLRCSPRSGDLSVYWYQQSLDQGLQFLIQYYNGEERAKGNILERFSAQQFPDLHSELNLSSLELGDSALYFCASSAGRWTSTDTQYFGPGTRLTVL.

The chain recombines TRBV7-9 with TRBJ1-1, with unresolved D. V was clipped by 3 bases and J by 0 bases, with 8 bases between them. Germline CDR1 reads SEHNR; CDR2 reads FQNEAQ (reference sequence). The CDR3 runs 14 residues. DNA of the CDR3: TGTGCCAGCAGCTTTTCTGGTCTGAACACTGAAGCTTTCTTT. This sequence encodes CASSFSGLNTEAFF.

This clone was detected only once. V is TRBV6-2 or TRBV6-3 and J is TRBJ2-2; possibly TRBD1 or TRBD2 for D (5 bases each). Per the germline V gene, CDR1 is MNHEY and CDR2 is SVGEGT. The CDR3 has 15 amino acids. Trimming stripped 2 bases from V and 2 bases from J, with 9 bases between. CDR3 bases: TGTGCCAGCAGTTACCGGGGCGGTAACACCGGGGAGCTGTTTTTT. Protein: CASSYRGGNTGELFF.

In nucleotides, the CDR3 is TGTGCCAGCAGTACAGGGGACCGGGGGAATGAAAAACTGTTTTTT. Its translation is CASSTGDRGNEKLFF. The genes are TRBV6-2 or TRBV6-3 and TRBJ1-4; 7 bases agree with TRBD1. The CDR3 consists of 15 residues. Germline CDR1 is MNHEY and CDR2 is SVGEGT. V lost 5 bases, J lost 5 bases, and 8 bases stayed unmatched.

This chain connects TRBV12-3 or TRBV12-4 to TRBJ2-3, with D uncertain. The CDR3 is made up of 12 amino acids. Trimming cost V 4 bases and J 2 bases, with 4 bases left between them. The CDR3 region has the DNA TGTGCCAGCAGTTCCGACACAGATACGCAGTATTTT. This translates into CASSSDTDTQYF.

This clone was counted once. The J gene is TRBJ1-6, the V gene TRBV3-1 (or the pseudogene TRBV3-2), with D hard to call. V lost 0 bases, J lost 9 bases, and 6 bases lay in between. From germline, CDR1 is LGHDT and CDR2 YNNKEL (reference sequence). The CDR3 sequence is 13 residues long. CDR3 sequence (DNA): TGTGCCAGCAGCCAAGACCGGGCTTCACCCCTCCACTTT. Translation: CASSQDRASPLHF.